This T cell receptor beta chain was sequenced during a study of T cell responses to AZD1222 COVID-19 vaccine (dated by TCRdb to about 2021). In the study overall: TCR sequencing covered 233 trial participants: roughly 200 given two doses of AZD1222 and 26 given two doses of MenACWY control vaccine. Trial participants were enrolled by age into subgroups of 18-55, 56-69 and 70-plus years, and roughly 160, 29 and 62 TCR-sequenced participants, respectively, were included in these subgroups.

The full study reports these points: In the small 56-69-year group, the increase in depth fell short of significance, most likely because of low power. The whole spike protein was spanned by vaccine-associated CD4 TCRs, and dominant responses were seen in regions 160-218 and 743-854. Most participants were white British and females outnumbered males, and the authors suggested that clonal diversity may have been underestimated. Conclusions about previously exposed vaccinees are limited because only a handful of AZD1222 recipients were SARS-CoV-2 seropositive at baseline. Reportedly, close to half of the unique spike-specific TCRs recognized epitopes lying outside the regions that are mutated in the B.1.351 and B.1.1.7 variants. After two AZD1222 doses, both the breadth and the depth of spike-specific TCRs were significantly higher than at day 0 and than in MenACWY recipients. Because no day 14 peak-response samples were available, the repertoires could be characterized only after the peak T cell response.

Worth noting for this clone: The antigen it binds to is not known. Base-call qualities are not available, and no considerably larger clone is one nucleotide away.

The CDR3 regions of human TCRbeta chains were analyzed by immunosequencing. On the authors' methods: TCRs in the repertoires were matched against a reference library of SARS-CoV-2-specific TCRs that had been generated with the MIRA antigen-specificity platform. Breadth meant the fraction of unique TCRs that were SARS-CoV-2-associated, whereas depth meant the fraction of total T cells that were SARS-CoV-2-associated. Using the MIRA data, each spike-specific TCR was assigned both to the spike region to which the TCR was reactive and to a CD4 or CD8 class. Log10-transformed breadth and depth values were compared by one-way ANOVA with Sidak's multiple comparisons tests. TCRdb provides this immuneACCESS table in a form limited to in-frame rearrangements. Some clones are lacking; in checked studies, under half of them reflect an unresolved V gene, and why the rest are absent is not known. That table furnishes V, J and clone size, whereas the DNA furnished D and trimming. In all, the sample holds roughly 58,000 clones, and nearly 90% of those were seen once. The leading ten clones occupy 6% to 7.5% of the sample.

The CDR3 holds 14 amino acids from the cysteine to the phenylalanine. Solely the CDR3 DNA is kept, with 42 bases framed from the first base. V is pruned by 6 bases and J by 2 bases, leaving 5 bases of the junction without a gene match. Based on the germline V gene (reference sequence), the CDR1 and CDR2 sequences are MNHEY and SMNVEV. Interpreted using the paper, the time point label stands for: about 28 days (+/-7) after the second vaccine dose. AZD1222 recipients with second doses at about 4 weeks or about 12 weeks were pooled, because spike-specific TCR depth and breadth did not differ between schedules. Vaccinee samples came from UK trials COV001 and COV002, including a single-blind randomized controlled phase 2/3 trial of AZD1222 (ChAdOx1 nCoV-19) in healthy adults. For TCRbeta chain sequencing, PBMC samples from trial participants were taken at day 0 and at day 28 after the second dose.

This TCR derives from an adult who received the AZD1222 COVID-19 vaccine. The chain is assembled from TRBV27 and TRBJ2-7; 9 bases in the middle match TRBD1. Here the sequenced sample was peripheral blood, taken 28 days after the second AZD1222 dose. The DNA sequence is given as TGTGCCAGCAGACTAGGACAGGGGACCTACGAGCAGTACTTC. It specifies CASRLGQGTYEQYF.